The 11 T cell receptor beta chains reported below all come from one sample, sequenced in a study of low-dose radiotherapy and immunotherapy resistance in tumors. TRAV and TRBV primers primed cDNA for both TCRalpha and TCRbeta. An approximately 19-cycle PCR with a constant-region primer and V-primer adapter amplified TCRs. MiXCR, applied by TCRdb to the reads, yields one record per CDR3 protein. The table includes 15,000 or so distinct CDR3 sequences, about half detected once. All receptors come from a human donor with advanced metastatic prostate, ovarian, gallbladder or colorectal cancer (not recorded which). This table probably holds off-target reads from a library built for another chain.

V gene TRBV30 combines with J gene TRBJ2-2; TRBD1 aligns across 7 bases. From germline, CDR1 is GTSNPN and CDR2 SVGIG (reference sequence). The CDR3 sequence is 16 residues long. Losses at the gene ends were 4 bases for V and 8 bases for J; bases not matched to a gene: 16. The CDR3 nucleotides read TGTGCCTGGACCCGACCGACAGGGAGTGAGACGGGGGAGCTGTTTTTT. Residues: CAWTRPTGSETGELFF.

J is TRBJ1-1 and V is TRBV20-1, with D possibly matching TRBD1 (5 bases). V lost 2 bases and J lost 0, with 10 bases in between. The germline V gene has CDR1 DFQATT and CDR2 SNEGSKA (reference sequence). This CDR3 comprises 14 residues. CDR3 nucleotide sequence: TGCAGTGCTAGATCCATAGGGGTGAACACTGAAGCTTTCTTT. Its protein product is CSARSIGVNTEAFF.

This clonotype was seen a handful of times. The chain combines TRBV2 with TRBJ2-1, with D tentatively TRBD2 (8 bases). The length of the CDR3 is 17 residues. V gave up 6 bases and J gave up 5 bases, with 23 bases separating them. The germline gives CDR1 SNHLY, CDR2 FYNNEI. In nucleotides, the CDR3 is TGTGCCAGCAGAGACAGGGACCAGCGGGAGCTAGACAATGAGCAGTTCTTC. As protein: CASRDRDQRELDNEQFF.

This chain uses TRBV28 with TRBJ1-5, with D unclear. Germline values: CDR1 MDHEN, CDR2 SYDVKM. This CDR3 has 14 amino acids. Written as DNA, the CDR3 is TGTGTCACTTCATCATGGGGTGGGGATCAGCCCCAGCATTTT. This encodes CVTSSWGGDQPQHF.

The DNA of the CDR3 is TGCGCCAGCAGTCCGGGACCAGAGGGGGCTCAGCCCCAGCATTTT. Its translation: CASSPGPEGAQPQHF. The rearrangement links TRBV5-1 to TRBJ1-5, with TRBD1 matching 7 bases. The V and J ends lost 5 bases and 6 bases, in that order; junction bases with no gene match: 11. CDR1 is SGHRS and CDR2 is YFSETQ in the germline V gene. This CDR3 is built from 15 residues.

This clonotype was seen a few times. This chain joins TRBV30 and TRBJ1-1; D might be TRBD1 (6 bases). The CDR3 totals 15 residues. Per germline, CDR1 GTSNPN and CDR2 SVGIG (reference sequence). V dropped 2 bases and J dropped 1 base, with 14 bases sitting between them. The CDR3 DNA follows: TGTGCCTGGAGTTCGTTCGGGGGCTCGAACACTGAAGCTTTCTTT. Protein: CAWSSFGGSNTEAFF.

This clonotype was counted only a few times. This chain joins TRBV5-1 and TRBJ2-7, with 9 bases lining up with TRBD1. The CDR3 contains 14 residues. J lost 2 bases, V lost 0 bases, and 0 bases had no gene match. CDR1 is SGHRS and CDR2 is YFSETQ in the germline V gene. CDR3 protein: CASSLGQGAYEQYF. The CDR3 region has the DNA TGCGCCAGCAGCTTGGGACAGGGGGCCTACGAGCAGTACTTC.

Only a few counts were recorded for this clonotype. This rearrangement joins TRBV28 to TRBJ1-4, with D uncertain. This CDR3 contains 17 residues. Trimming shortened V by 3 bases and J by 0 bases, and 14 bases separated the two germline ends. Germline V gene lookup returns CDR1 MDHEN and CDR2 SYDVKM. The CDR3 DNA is TGTGCCAGCAGTTTGGATCTATCCGGGGCAACTAATGAAAAACTGTTTTTT. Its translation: CASSLDLSGATNEKLFF.

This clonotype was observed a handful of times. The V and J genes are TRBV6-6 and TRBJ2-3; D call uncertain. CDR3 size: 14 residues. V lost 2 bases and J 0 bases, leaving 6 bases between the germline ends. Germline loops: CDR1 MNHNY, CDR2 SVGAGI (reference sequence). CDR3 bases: TGTGCCAGCAGTTACGTAGCCAGCACAGATACGCAGTATTTT. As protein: CASSYVASTDTQYF.

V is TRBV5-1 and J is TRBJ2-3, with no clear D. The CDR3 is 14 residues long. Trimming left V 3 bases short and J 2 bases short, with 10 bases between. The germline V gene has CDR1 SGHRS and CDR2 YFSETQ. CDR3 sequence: CASSWSVYTDTQYF. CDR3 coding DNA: TGCGCCAGCAGCTGGAGCGTCTACACAGATACGCAGTATTTT. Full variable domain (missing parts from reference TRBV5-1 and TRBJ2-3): KAGVTQTPRYLIKTRGQQVTLSCSPISGHRSVSWYQQTPGQGLQFLFEYFSETQRNKGNFPGRFSGRQFSNSRSEMNVSTLELGDSALYLCASSWSVYTDTQYFGPGTRLTVL.

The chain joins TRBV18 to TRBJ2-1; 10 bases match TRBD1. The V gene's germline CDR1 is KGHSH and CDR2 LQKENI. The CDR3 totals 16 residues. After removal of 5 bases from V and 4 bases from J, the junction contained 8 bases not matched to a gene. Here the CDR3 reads CASSATGQGIYNEQFF. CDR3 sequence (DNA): TGTGCCAGCTCAGCGACGGGACAGGGGATTTACAATGAGCAGTTCTTC.